This T cell receptor beta chain was obtained from a study of blood T cell repertoires in COVID-19. CDR3 size: 14 residues. In germline, CDR1 is SQVTM, CDR2 ANQGSEA. Trimming took 6 bases from V and 0 from J, leaving 15 bases between them. Original processing methods: Amplification from reference gene primers served as the basis for estimated nucleated cell counts. Data came from immunoSEQ multiplex PCR; TCRdb stores just in-frame clones and leaves some out. V, J and clone size derive from that table, while D and trimming were established from the DNA sequence. Among 20,000 to 30,000 clones, roughly 87% were seen once, and the ten largest hold 9.7%.

The J gene is TRBJ2-7, the V gene TRBV29-1; TRBD2 is a possible D gene (6 bases). This clonotype originated in a man aged 65 to 85 with acute or convalescent COVID-19. Sequencing was done on a sample of peripheral blood. The CDR3 region is CSVTGLLSSYEQYF. DNA of the CDR3: TGCAGCGTGACGGGACTCCTCAGCTCCTACGAGCAGTACTTC.